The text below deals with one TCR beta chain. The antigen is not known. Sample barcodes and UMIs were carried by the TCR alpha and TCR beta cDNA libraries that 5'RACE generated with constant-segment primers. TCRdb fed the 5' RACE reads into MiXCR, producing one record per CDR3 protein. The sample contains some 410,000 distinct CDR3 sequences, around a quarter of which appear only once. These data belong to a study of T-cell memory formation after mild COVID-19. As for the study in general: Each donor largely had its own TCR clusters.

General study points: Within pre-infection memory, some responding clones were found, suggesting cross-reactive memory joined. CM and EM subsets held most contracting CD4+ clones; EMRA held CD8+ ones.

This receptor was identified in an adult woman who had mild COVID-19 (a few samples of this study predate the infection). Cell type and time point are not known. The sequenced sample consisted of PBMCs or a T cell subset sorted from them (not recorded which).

The CDR3 reads CASNPGGTYGYTF. CDR3 nucleotides: TGCGCCAGCAATCCGGGAGGTACCTATGGCTACACCTTC. This chain connects TRBV5-1 to TRBJ1-2; no definite D call. CDR1 and CDR2 from the germline V gene are SGHRS and YFSETQ. The V and J ends lost 6 bases and 4 bases respectively, with 13 bases between them. This CDR3 has 13 residues.